This TCR beta chain was identified during a study of response to subunit inactivated influenza vaccine. There are a few counts of this clonotype. As yet, its antigen is unknown. V lost 0 bases, J lost 6 bases, and 21 bases stayed unmatched. CDR1 and CDR2 from the germline V gene are SGDLS and YYNGEE. The CDR3 sequence is 20 residues long. Study-level findings and limits: T cells newly recruited by each seasonal influenza vaccination are few, the authors suggested.

TCRdb reprocessed the RT-PCR reads via MiXCR and lists one record per CDR3 protein. Seen here are about 650,000 distinct CDR3 sequences, about 15% observed once, and the top ten hold more than 9%. The chain recombines TRBV9 with TRBJ1-5, with 7 bases fitting TRBD1. Source: PBMCs from blood, taken 12 days after vaccination. The clonotype originates from a man between 45 and 60 years old who received an inactivated influenza vaccine. CDR3 nucleotide sequence: TGTGCCAGCAGCGTAGATCTTTCGGGAGGGGGCAAGATTTTTGGTCAGCCCCAGCATTTT. As protein: CASSVDLSGGGKIFGQPQHF.